The 29 T cell receptor beta chains below were found in one sample sequenced in a study of vaccination and CD4 T cells after COVID-19. Specified treatment: approximately 11-day PBMC culture with coronavirus spike peptide pools or control peptides (ViraFEST assay). Pre-COVID-19 pandemic sampling (2011-2018) yielded the unexposed donor's CD4+ T cells. With the Oncomine TCR Beta short-read assay, DNA from cultured CD4+ T cells was sequenced. Genomic DNA was drawn out of CD4+ T cells grown in culture. One entry per CDR3 protein, called by TCRdb with MiXCR from the PCR reads. Among 8,000 to 10,000 distinct CDR3 sequences, about 35% were seen once, and the ten largest hold roughly a quarter. The antigens these receptors bind are not known. Sequencing was carried out using CD4+ T cells from blood, cultured in vitro. These TCRs come from a human donor in good health.

Only one count was recorded for this clonotype. This sequence joins TRBV20-1 and TRBJ1-4; a weak D match, TRBD1 (5 bases). Germline V gene data show CDR1 as DFQATT and CDR2 as SNEGSKA (reference sequence). The CDR3 runs to 14 residues. V shed 5 bases and J shed 4 bases, with 14 bases lying between them. In DNA form, the CDR3 reads TGCAGTGCTCGGGGACGGACCTTTAATGAAAAACTGTTTTTT. Translated: CSARGRTFNEKLFF.

This clonotype turned up a few times. The chain links TRBV2 to TRBJ2-5; the match to TRBD2 covers 10 bases. The CDR3 consists of 16 residues. V lost 6 bases to trimming and J lost 5 bases; unmatched junction nucleotides: 12. The germline CDR1 and CDR2 sequences are SNHLY and FYNNEI. The DNA for the CDR3 is TGTGCCAGCAGGTCCCCCCAGCGGGAGGGCCGGGAGACCCAGTACTTC. Its protein product is CASRSPQREGRETQYF.

The V call is TRBV5-1, the J call TRBJ2-1, with D uncertain. The CDR3 is made up of 13 amino acids. The germline V and J ends were trimmed by 0 bases and 8 bases, with 9 bases remaining between them. Germline values: CDR1 SGHRS, CDR2 YFSETQ. The CDR3 bases are TGCGCCAGCAGCTTGGCCCCGCGGTATGAGCAGTTCTTC. This codes for CASSLAPRYEQFF.

This sequence joins TRBV19 and TRBJ2-3; perhaps TRBD2 as D (5 bases). Per germline, CDR1 LNHDA and CDR2 SQIVND (reference sequence). V was clipped by 2 bases and J by 0 bases, with 12 bases between them. CDR3 length equals 16 residues. CDR3 protein: CASSIQKRSSTDTQYF. The CDR3, as DNA: TGTGCCAGTAGTATACAAAAGCGGTCTAGCACAGATACGCAGTATTTT.

The chain links TRBV4-1 to TRBJ1-1; maybe TRBD1 (5 bases). The length of the CDR3 is 14 residues. Trimming left V 1 base short and J 1 base short, with 7 bases between. In germline, CDR1 is MGHRA, CDR2 YSYEKL. In nucleotides, the CDR3 is TGCGCCAGCAGCCAAGGGGGGAGGAACACTGAAGCTTTCTTT. It specifies CASSQGGRNTEAFF.

The rearrangement joins TRBV7-9 to TRBJ1-1; 8 nucleotides line up with TRBD1. With 4 bases clipped from V and 6 bases from J, the junction kept 7 bases outside the gene matches. This CDR3 has 14 residues. Germline CDR1 and CDR2: SEHNR and FQNEAQ (reference sequence). CDR3 protein: CASSWTQGAAEAFF. CDR3 nucleotides: TGTGCCAGCAGCTGGACCCAGGGGGCCGCTGAAGCTTTCTTT.

This chain joins TRBV19 and TRBJ2-5, with TRBD2 as a possible D gene (6 bases). The V end was cut by 2 bases, the J end by 5 bases, with 12 bases between. The germline gives CDR1 LNHDA, CDR2 SQIVND (reference sequence). The CDR3 contains 14 residues. CDR3 sequence: CASSIQTRGETQYF. CDR3 DNA: TGTGCCAGTAGTATACAGACTAGGGGTGAGACCCAGTACTTC.

This CDR3 reads CSAEGRLSGNTIYF. The CDR3 coding sequence is TGCAGTGCTGAGGGCAGACTCTCTGGAAACACCATATATTTT. This sequence joins TRBV20-1 and TRBJ1-3; the D is unclear. Germline loops: CDR1 DFQATT, CDR2 SNEGSKA (reference sequence). This CDR3 comprises 14 residues. Between the trimmed V and J ends, which lost 5 bases and 0 bases, there was a span of 11 bases.

The table lists this clonotype with a few counts. The chain couples TRBV7-2 to TRBJ2-7; 9 bases map to TRBD1. Unmatched junction bases numbered 11, after V lost 3 bases and J lost 5 bases. Per the germline V gene, CDR1 is SGHTA and CDR2 is FQGNSA. The CDR3 totals 16 residues. CDR3 residues: CASSLGPGQGIDEQYF. In DNA form, the CDR3 reads TGTGCCAGCAGCTTGGGGCCGGGACAGGGTATAGACGAGCAGTACTTC.

Only a few counts were recorded for this clonotype. The V and J genes are TRBV20-1 and TRBJ1-6; a possible D gene is TRBD1 (6 bases). Trimming pared 4 bases from V and 5 bases from J, leaving 9 bases between. CDR3 length: 13 residues. CDR1 DFQATT and CDR2 SNEGSKA come from the germline V gene (reference sequence). CDR3 nucleotides: TGCAGTGCTACAGGGGATCATAATTCACCCCTCCACTTT. It translates to CSATGDHNSPLHF.

This chain joins TRBV19 and TRBJ1-5, with D hard to call. This CDR3 has 16 amino acids. The V end lost 8 bases, the J end lost 7 bases, and 24 bases lay between the germline ends. Germline V lookup: CDR1 LNHDA, CDR2 SQIVND (reference sequence). The CDR3 protein is CASPPPGKGPPQPQHF. CDR3 nucleotides: TGTGCCAGTCCACCCCCGGGGAAAGGACCCCCCCAGCCCCAGCATTTT.

V usage is TRBV7-2 and J usage is TRBJ2-3, with a tentative D call TRBD2 (5 bases). Germline V gene sequence: CDR1 SGHTA, CDR2 FQGNSA. Trimming shortened V by 4 bases and J by 6 bases, and 14 bases separated the two germline ends. This CDR3 is 14 amino acids long. CDR3 residues: CASSSRRTDDTQYF. CDR3 DNA: TGTGCCAGCAGCTCGCGGAGGACGGACGATACGCAGTATTTT.

This clonotype was counted only a few times. The V call is TRBV11-2, the J call TRBJ1-1; D gene ambiguous. The CDR3 totals 13 residues. Germline assignment: CDR1 SGHAT and CDR2 FQNNGV. Trimming cost V 1 base and J 7 bases, with 10 bases left between them. This CDR3 reads CASSLGTVGEAFF. CDR3 bases: TGTGCCAGCAGCTTAGGTACGGTCGGTGAAGCTTTCTTT. The full variable domain, with the rest looked up from reference TRBV11-2 and TRBJ1-1, is EAGVAQSPRYKIIEKRQSVAFWCNPISGHATLYWYQQILGQGPKLLIQFQNNGVVDDSQLPKDRFSAERLKGVDSTLKIQPAKLEDSAVYLCASSLGTVGEAFFGQGTRLTVV.

In this sample, this clonotype is medium-sized. The chain carries TRBV7-9 and TRBJ1-5; D gene unclear. The V gene lost 4 bases and the J gene lost 5 bases, with 12 bases spanning the gap. The CDR3 covers 14 residues. CDR1 is SEHNR and CDR2 is FQNEAQ in the germline V gene (reference sequence). This CDR3 is CASSSDTLYQPQHF. The CDR3 DNA reads TGTGCCAGCAGCTCCGACACCTTATATCAGCCCCAGCATTTT.

This clonotype was seen only a few times. The chain couples TRBV6-2 or TRBV6-3 to TRBJ1-5; 7 positions match TRBD1. Germline V gene data show CDR1 as MNHEY and CDR2 as SVGEGT. The CDR3 loop spans 19 amino acids. After removal of 2 bases from V and 3 bases from J, the junction contained 16 bases not matched to a gene. In nucleotides, the CDR3 is TGTGCCAGCAGTTACCTCAGCGGGACAGCCGTTAGCTTCAATCAGCCCCAGCATTTT. Encoded protein: CASSYLSGTAVSFNQPQHF.

This sequence joins TRBV28 and TRBJ1-1; D is unclear. Germline V lookup: CDR1 MDHEN, CDR2 SYDVKM. Deletions cut 3 bases from V and 6 bases from J, with 23 bases between. This CDR3 spans 17 amino acids. CDR3 loop: CASSLWPAGLKLAEAFF. The DNA of the CDR3 is TGTGCCAGCAGTTTGTGGCCTGCCGGGCTAAAACTCGCTGAAGCTTTCTTT.

The J gene is TRBJ2-1, the V gene TRBV5-4; TRBD2 agrees at 7 bases. Per germline, CDR1 SGHNT and CDR2 YYREEE (reference sequence). CDR3 size: 13 residues. J lost 8 bases, V lost 7 bases, and 9 bases had no gene match. CDR3 sequence (DNA): TGTGCCAGCCCGGGGCGGGGGTTCGATGAGCAGTTCTTC. Translated: CASPGRGFDEQFF.

This chain joins TRBV14 and TRBJ1-5; 7 bases are shared with TRBD1. This CDR3 comprises 12 residues. The germline V gene encodes CDR1 SGHDN and CDR2 FVKESK. Trimming at V came to 4 bases and at J to 7 bases, leaving 1 base not matched to a gene. The CDR3 DNA sequence: TGTGCCAGCAGCCGACAGGGCCAGCCCCAGCATTTT. Protein product: CASSRQGQPQHF.

This chain connects TRBV11-3 to TRBJ2-3, with TRBD2 identical over 13 bases. Germline V CDR1 and CDR2: SGHNT, YENEEA. With V trimmed by 4 bases and J by 4 bases, 17 bases remained unmatched. The length of the CDR3 is 20 residues. CDR3 amino acids: CASSSGEGPGLAGIPDTQYF. In DNA, the CDR3 is TGTGCCAGCAGCTCAGGAGAGGGACCGGGACTAGCGGGAATCCCAGATACGCAGTATTTT.

This clonotype was found a few times. At one end the junction does not follow the germline gene, possibly because of a read error. The chain joins TRBV24-1 to TRBJ1-2; D unresolved. Germline V CDR1 and CDR2: KGHDR, SFDVKD. The CDR3 consists of 13 residues. The CDR3 DNA is TGTGCCACCAGTGATTTGCCCGCAGCAAGACTATTCTTC. Its translation is CATSDLPAARLFF.

This clonotype came up a few times. The chain is built from TRBV21-1 and TRBJ2-7; the DNA was not compared with TRBD1, the D call given in the table. TRBV21-1 is noted as a pseudogene. The CDR3 runs 15 residues. As DNA, the CDR3 is TGTGCCAGCAGCAAGGGCCGGGACAGGGCCTGCGAGCAGTACTTC. It encodes CASSKGRDRACEQYF.

This clonotype was seen a few times. The rearrangement joins TRBV20-1 to TRBJ2-3, with D perhaps TRBD1 (6 bases). V shed 3 bases and J shed 6 bases, with 13 bases lying between them. The CDR3 covers 13 residues. Germline lookup yields CDR1 DFQATT and CDR2 SNEGSKA (reference sequence). CDR3 residues: CSASSPRGDTQYF. In DNA form, the CDR3 reads TGCAGTGCTAGCTCCCCGAGGGGGGATACGCAGTATTTT.

In regard to this clonotype: Its ends do not fully match the called genes, so a read error is possible. The J gene is TRBJ1-1, the V gene TRBV6-5; D is uncertain. The CDR3 spans 15 residues. Germline values: CDR1 MNHEY, CDR2 SVGAGI. The CDR3 protein is CASCYSGRQNTEAFF. In DNA form, the CDR3 reads TGTGCCAGCTGTTACTCCGGCAGACAGAACACTGAAGCTTTCTTT.

This clonotype has only a few counts. This rearrangement joins TRBV6-1 to TRBJ1-2, with a weak D call TRBD1 (6 bases). The germline CDR1 and CDR2 sequences are MNHNS and SASEGT. This CDR3 region has 15 residues. Trimming pared 1 base from V and 4 bases from J, leaving 13 bases between. CDR3 bases: TGTGCCAGCAGTGAAGAGGACAGCTCAGGCTATGGCTACACCTTC. This sequence encodes CASSEEDSSGYGYTF.

As concerns this clonotype: The junction shows a germline mismatch at one end, possibly a read error. V usage is TRBV2 and J usage is TRBJ1-3; 7 nucleotides agree with TRBD1. CDR3 length: 15 amino acids. Germline V lookup: CDR1 SNHLY, CDR2 FYNNEI. CDR3 sequence (DNA): TGTGCCAGCAGGGAAGGACAGGTGTCTGGAAACACCATATATTTT. Amino acids: CASREGQVSGNTIYF.

This clonotype rates as large. This chain connects TRBV6-2 or TRBV6-3 to TRBJ2-5; D is uncertain. The CDR3 sequence is 14 residues long. Per germline, CDR1 MNHEY and CDR2 SVGEGT. Trimming removed 2 bases from V and 5 bases from J, with 12 bases in between. The CDR3 reads CASSYIRATETQYF. CDR3 bases: TGTGCCAGCAGTTACATTCGGGCGACTGAGACCCAGTACTTC.

Sample share makes this clonotype medium-sized. The V and J genes are TRBV27 and TRBJ1-2, with D possibly being TRBD1 (6 bases). The V and J ends lost 2 bases and 4 bases respectively, with 11 bases between them. The CDR3 loop spans 14 amino acids. Looked up from germline, CDR1 is MNHEY and CDR2 is SMNVEV (reference sequence). Written as DNA, the CDR3 is TGTGCCAGCAGTTTAGGGGGCTATCCCTATGGCTACACCTTC. Its translation: CASSLGGYPYGYTF.

The rearrangement uses TRBV30 and TRBJ1-5; D unresolved. Germline CDR1 GTSNPN, CDR2 SVGIG (reference sequence). CDR3 length: 13 residues. V was shortened by 0 bases and J by 4 bases, with 7 bases between the two germline ends. The CDR3 nucleotides read TGTGCCTGGAGTGTAGACACTAATCAGCCCCAGCATTTT. Its protein product is CAWSVDTNQPQHF.

This chain connects TRBV5-1 to TRBJ1-2, with 8 bases identical to TRBD1. Germline V lookup: CDR1 SGHRS, CDR2 YFSETQ. The CDR3 has 15 amino acids. J lost 3 bases, V lost 0 bases, and 4 bases had no gene match. This chain's CDR3 is CASSLAGGADYGYTF. CDR3 DNA: TGCGCCAGCAGCTTGGCAGGGGGCGCTGACTATGGCTACACCTTC.